This entry is about one T cell receptor (beta chain). This sample is part of a study of blood T cell repertoires in COVID-19. Study background: T cells, B-cell-depleted T cells, or PBMCs supplied cDNA or gDNA.

Assay: immunoSEQ multiplex PCR; the TCRdb copy retains only in-frame clones and omits some. The sample records under 500,000 clones, about 89% being singletons. CDR1 and CDR2 from the germline V gene are MNHEY and SVGAGI. V was trimmed by 7 bases and J by 10 bases, leaving 21 bases between them. The length of the CDR3 is 14 residues. The receptor was derived from a woman aged 25 to 39 with acute or convalescent COVID-19. The chain carries TRBV6-5 and TRBJ2-3; the D gene is possibly TRBD2 (6 bases). The sequenced sample was peripheral blood. The CDR3 here is CASKSPGGIRSQYF. For the CDR3, the DNA is TGTGCCAGCAAAAGCCCCGGGGGTATACGATCGCAGTATTTT.